The clone carrying this T cell receptor beta chain was recorded at least ten times. As yet, its antigen is unknown. Individual cDNA molecules received unique molecular identifiers during library preparation. TCRdb called the 5' RACE reads again in MiXCR, with one record for every CDR3 protein. The sample contains roughly 48,000 distinct CDR3 sequences, around 5.6% of which appear only once. These data come from a study of early T cells in non-severe SARS-CoV-2 infection. Study as a whole: Sequencing used unsorted whole-blood bulk RNA, so chains lack pairing.

Whole-study results and caveats: There was a bias toward anti-spike CD8 responses in VDJdb matching, which missed private and CD4 specificities.

Sequenced material: whole blood. The sequence derives from an adult who was a healthcare worker with PCR-confirmed SARS-CoV-2 infection or an uninfected control (not recorded which).

The CDR3 loop is CASSLSGTGRRTEAFF. The CDR3 DNA reads TGTGCCAGCAGCCTAAGTGGGACAGGACGAAGGACTGAAGCTTTCTTT. This chain links TRBV7-2 with TRBJ1-1; 8 bases map to TRBD1. This CDR3 is 16 amino acids long. Looked up from germline, CDR1 is SGHTA and CDR2 is FQGNSA. J lost 5 bases, V lost 5 bases, and 13 bases had no gene match.